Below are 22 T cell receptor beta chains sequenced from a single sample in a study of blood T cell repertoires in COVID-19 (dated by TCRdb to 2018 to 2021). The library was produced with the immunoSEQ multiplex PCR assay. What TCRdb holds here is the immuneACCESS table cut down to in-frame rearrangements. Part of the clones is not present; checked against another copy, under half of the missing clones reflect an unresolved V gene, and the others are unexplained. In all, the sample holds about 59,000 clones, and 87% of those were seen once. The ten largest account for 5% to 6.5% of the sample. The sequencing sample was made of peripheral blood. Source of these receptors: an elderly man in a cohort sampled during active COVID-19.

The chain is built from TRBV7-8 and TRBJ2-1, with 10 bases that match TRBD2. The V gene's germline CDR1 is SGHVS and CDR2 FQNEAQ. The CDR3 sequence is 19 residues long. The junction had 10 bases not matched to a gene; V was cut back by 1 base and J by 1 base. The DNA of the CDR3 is TGTGCCAGCAGCTTAGGTGTCGCTAGCGGGAGAGGATCCTACAATGAGCAGTTCTTC. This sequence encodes CASSLGVASGRGSYNEQFF.

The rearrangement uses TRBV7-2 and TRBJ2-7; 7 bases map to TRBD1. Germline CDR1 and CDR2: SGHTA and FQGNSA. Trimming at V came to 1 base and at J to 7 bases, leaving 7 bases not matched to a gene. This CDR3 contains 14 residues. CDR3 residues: CASSLGGQRLEQYF. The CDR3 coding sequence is TGTGCCAGCAGCTTAGGGGGACAGCGGTTGGAGCAGTACTTC.

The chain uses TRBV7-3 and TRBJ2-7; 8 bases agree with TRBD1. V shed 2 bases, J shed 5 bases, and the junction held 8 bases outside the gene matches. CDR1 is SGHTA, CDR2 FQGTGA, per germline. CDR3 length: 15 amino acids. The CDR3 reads CASSLYGTGPNEQYF. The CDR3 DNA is TGTGCCAGCAGCTTATATGGGACAGGTCCTAACGAGCAGTACTTC.

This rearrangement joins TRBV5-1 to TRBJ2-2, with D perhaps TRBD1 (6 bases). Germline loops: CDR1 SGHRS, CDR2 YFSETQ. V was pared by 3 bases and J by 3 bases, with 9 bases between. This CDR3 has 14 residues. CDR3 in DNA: TGCGCCAGCAGCTCCGACAGGCACACCGGGGAGCTGTTTTTT. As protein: CASSSDRHTGELFF.

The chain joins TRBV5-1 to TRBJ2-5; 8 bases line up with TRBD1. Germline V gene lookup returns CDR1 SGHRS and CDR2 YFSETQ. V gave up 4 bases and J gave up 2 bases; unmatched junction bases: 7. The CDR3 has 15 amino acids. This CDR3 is CASSDPTGEQETQYF. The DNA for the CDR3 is TGCGCCAGCAGCGACCCGACAGGGGAACAAGAGACCCAGTACTTC.

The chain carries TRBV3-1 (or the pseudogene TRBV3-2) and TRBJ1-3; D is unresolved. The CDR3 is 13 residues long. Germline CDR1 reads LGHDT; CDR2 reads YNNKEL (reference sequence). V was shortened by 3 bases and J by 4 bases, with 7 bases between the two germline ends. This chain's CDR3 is CASSQGSGNTIYF. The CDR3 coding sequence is TGTGCCAGCAGCCAGGGCTCCGGAAACACCATATATTTT.

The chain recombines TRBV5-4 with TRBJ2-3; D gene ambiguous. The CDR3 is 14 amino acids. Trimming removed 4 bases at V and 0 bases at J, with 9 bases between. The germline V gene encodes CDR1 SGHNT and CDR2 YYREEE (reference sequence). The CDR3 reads CASSPETSTDTQYF. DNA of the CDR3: TGTGCCAGCAGCCCGGAGACTAGCACAGATACGCAGTATTTT.

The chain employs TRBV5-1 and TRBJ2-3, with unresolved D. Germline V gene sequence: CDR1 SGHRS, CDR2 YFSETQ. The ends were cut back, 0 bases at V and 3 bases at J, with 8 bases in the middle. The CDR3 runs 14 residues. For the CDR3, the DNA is TGCGCCAGCAGCTTGGCGCGGCGGACAGATACGCAGTATTTT. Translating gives CASSLARRTDTQYF.

The CDR3 loop is CASSLTGGGETQYF. CDR3 nucleotide sequence: TGTGCCAGCAGTTTAACAGGGGGGGGAGAGACCCAGTACTTC. The rearrangement uses TRBV27 and TRBJ2-5, with D perhaps TRBD1 (8 bases). Germline V gives CDR1 MNHEY, CDR2 SMNVEV (reference sequence). This CDR3 has 14 amino acids. V was pared by 2 bases and J by 4 bases, with 11 bases between.

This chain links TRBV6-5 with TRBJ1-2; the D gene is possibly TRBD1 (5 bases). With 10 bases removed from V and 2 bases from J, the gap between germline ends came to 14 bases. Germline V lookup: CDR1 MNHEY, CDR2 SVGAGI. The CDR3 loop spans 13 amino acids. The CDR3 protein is CAIQQEPNYGYTF. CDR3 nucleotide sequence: TGTGCCATCCAACAGGAGCCCAACTATGGCTACACCTTC.

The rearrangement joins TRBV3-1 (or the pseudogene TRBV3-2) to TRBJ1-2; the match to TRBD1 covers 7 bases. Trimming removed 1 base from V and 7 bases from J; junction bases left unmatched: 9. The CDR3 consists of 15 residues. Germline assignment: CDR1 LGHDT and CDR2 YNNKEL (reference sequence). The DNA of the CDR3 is TGTGCCAGCAGCCAAGCGGAGACAGGGTTCGCTGGCTACACCTTC. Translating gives CASSQAETGFAGYTF.

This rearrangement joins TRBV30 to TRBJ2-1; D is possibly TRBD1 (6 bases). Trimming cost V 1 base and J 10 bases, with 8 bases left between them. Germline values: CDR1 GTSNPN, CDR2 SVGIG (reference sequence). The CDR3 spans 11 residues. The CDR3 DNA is TGTGCCTGGAGTGAACAGGGAGAGCAGTTCTTC. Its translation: CAWSEQGEQFF.

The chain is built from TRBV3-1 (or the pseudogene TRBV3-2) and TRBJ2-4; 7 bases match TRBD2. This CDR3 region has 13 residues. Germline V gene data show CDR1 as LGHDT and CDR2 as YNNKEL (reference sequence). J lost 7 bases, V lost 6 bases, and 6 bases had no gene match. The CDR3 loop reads CASSWGGANIQYF. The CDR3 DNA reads TGTGCCAGCAGTTGGGGGGGAGCGAACATTCAGTACTTC.

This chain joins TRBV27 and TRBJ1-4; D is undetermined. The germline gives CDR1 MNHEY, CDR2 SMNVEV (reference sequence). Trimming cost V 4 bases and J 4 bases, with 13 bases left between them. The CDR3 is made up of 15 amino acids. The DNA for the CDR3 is TGTGCCAGCAGTTGGCAAAACGGGTTTAATGAAAAACTGTTTTTT. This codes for CASSWQNGFNEKLFF.

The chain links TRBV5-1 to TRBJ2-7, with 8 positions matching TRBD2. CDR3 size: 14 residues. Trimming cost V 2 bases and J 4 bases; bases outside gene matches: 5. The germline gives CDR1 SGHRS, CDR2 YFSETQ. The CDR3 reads CASSLAGGAYEQYF. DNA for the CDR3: TGCGCCAGCAGCTTAGCCGGGGGGGCATACGAGCAGTACTTC.

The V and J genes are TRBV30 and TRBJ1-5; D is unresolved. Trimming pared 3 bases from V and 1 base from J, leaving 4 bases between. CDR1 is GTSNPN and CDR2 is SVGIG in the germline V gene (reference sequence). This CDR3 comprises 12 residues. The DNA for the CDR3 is TGTGCCTGGAGCGTCAGCAATCAGCCCCAGCATTTT. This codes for CAWSVSNQPQHF.

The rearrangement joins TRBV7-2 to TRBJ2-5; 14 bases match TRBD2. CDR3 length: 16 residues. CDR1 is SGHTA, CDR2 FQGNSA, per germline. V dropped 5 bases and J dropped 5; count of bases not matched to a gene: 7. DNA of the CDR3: TGTGCCAGCAGCCGTGGGACTAGCGGGAGCGGGGAGACCCAGTACTTC. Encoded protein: CASSRGTSGSGETQYF. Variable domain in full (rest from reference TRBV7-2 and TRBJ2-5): GAGVSQSPSNKVTEKGKDVELRCDPISGHTALYWYRQSLGQGLEFLIYFQGNSAPDKSGLPSDRFSAERTGGSVSTLTIQRTQQEDSAVYLCASSRGTSGSGETQYFGPGTRLLVL.

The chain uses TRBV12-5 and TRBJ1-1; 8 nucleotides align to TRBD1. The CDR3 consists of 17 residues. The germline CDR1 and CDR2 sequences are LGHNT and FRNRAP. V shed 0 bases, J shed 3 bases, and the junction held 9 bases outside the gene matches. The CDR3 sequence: CASGLVNKTGADTEAFF. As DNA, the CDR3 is TGTGCTAGTGGTTTGGTCAACAAGACAGGGGCGGACACTGAAGCTTTCTTT.

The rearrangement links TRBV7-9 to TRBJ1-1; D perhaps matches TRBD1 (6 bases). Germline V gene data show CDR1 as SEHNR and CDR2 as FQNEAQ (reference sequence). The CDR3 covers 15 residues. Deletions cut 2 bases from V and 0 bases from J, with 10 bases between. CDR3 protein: CASSLYQGMNTEAFF. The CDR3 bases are TGTGCCAGCAGCTTATACCAGGGGATGAACACTGAAGCTTTCTTT.

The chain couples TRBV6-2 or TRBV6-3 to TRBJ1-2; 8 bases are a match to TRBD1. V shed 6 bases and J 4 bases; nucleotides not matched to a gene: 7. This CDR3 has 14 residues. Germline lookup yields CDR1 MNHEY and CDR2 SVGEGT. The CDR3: CASSNRGKVYGYTF. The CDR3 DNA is TGTGCCAGCAGCAACAGGGGGAAGGTCTATGGCTACACCTTC.

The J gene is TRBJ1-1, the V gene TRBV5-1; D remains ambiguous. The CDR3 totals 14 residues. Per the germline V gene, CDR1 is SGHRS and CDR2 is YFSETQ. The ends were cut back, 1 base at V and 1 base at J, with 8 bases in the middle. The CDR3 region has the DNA TGCGCCAGCAGCTTGCTTCAGGCGAACACTGAAGCTTTCTTT. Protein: CASSLLQANTEAFF. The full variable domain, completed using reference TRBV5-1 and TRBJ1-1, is KAGVTQTPRYLIKTRGQQVTLSCSPISGHRSVSWYQQTPGQGLQFLFEYFSETQRNKGNFPGRFSGRQFSNSRSEMNVSTLELGDSALYLCASSLLQANTEAFFGQGTRLTVV.

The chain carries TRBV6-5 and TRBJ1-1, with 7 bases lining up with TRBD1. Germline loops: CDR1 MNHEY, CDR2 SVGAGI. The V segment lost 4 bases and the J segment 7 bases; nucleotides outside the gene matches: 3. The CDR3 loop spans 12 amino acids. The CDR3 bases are TGTGCCAGCAGTTTCCGACAGGGTGAAGCTTTCTTT. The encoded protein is CASSFRQGEAFF.